This T cell receptor (beta chain) appears in the sequencing data of a study of T cells after yellow fever vaccination. The CDR3 has 14 amino acids. Germline V lookup: CDR1 SGHRS, CDR2 YFSETQ. V lost 4 bases and J lost 4; bases outside the gene matches: 6. 5'RACE template switching added a universal primer site and UMIs to TCR cDNA. TCRdb reanalysed the 5' RACE reads using MiXCR and keeps one entry per CDR3 protein. The sample lists 400,000 to 650,000 distinct CDR3 sequences, 20% to 25% seen once, with 15% to 20% in the top ten. The sequenced sample was PBMCs, obtained approximately 22 days after the first yellow fever vaccination. This sequence originates from a man between 18 and 29 years old who received the YFV17D yellow fever vaccine. The chain couples TRBV5-1 to TRBJ2-5; 8 bases agree with TRBD1. As DNA, the CDR3 is TGCGCCAGCAGCGGCGGACAGGGAATAGAGACCCAGTACTTC. This translates into CASSGGQGIETQYF.